Described below is a single T cell receptor beta chain sequence and its context. This specimen comes from a study of blood T cell repertoires in COVID-19. Study overall: Sources were T cells, B-cell-depleted T cells, or PBMCs; the material itself was cDNA or gDNA.

In germline, CDR1 is SGHAT, CDR2 FQNNGV. The V end was cut by 1 base, the J end by 8 bases, with 18 bases between. The CDR3 runs 16 residues. Authors' methods: By means of reference gene primer amplification, nucleated cell counts were estimated. Assay used: immunoSEQ multiplex PCR; TCRdb lists only in-frame clones, some missing. V and J calls and clone size are given by that table; D and trimming were obtained from the DNA. Of 100,000 to 120,000 clones listed, more than 75% are singletons. What was sequenced was peripheral blood. This TCR derives from a woman aged 50 to 60 with acute or convalescent COVID-19. The gene calls are TRBV11-2 and TRBJ2-1; TRBD2 is a possible D gene (6 bases). The chain's CDR3 is CASSLAPGLLHHEQFF. CDR3 DNA: TGTGCCAGCAGCTTAGCTCCGGGACTGCTACACCATGAGCAGTTCTTC.